The present TCR beta chain was sequenced within a study of T cell clones after liver transplantation. Trimming took off 2 bases at V and 4 bases at J, with 5 bases between the two ends. The CDR3 is made up of 13 amino acids. Germline V gives CDR1 MNHNS, CDR2 SASEGT. This clone appeared once. The table came from immunoSEQ multiplex PCR; TCRdb's copy has only in-frame clones and leaves some out. The sample includes over 50,000 clones, approximately 88% of them seen just once. The sample consisted of CD4+ T cells from blood, taken before liver transplant. The receptor was isolated from a human donor who received a liver transplant. V is TRBV6-1 and J is TRBJ2-2; D call uncertain. CDR3 sequence (DNA): TGTGCCAGCAGTGAAACGGGCACCGGGGAGCTGTTTTTT. Amino acid sequence: CASSETGTGELFF.